The following is a T cell receptor beta chain sequence with its context. CDR1 and CDR2 from the germline V gene are MNHEY and SVGAGI. The germline V and J ends were trimmed by 10 bases and 5 bases, with 17 bases remaining between them. The CDR3 sequence is 13 residues long. The sample belongs to a study of neurological immune-mediated disorders. MiXCR was run by TCRdb on the 5' RACE reads, yielding one entry per CDR3 protein. The table has approximately 100,000 distinct CDR3 sequences, roughly 3.5% seen once. Sequencing used PBMCs. The source of this sequence is a woman aged 18-29 years with multiple sclerosis. J is TRBJ2-5 and V is TRBV6-5, with D maybe TRBD2 (7 bases). The chain's CDR3 is CATLGGGGETQYF. CDR3 nucleotides: TGTGCCACCCTGGGAGGGGGAGGGGAGACCCAGTACTTC.